This TCR beta chain was observed in a study of control samples from healthy donors and cancer patients. The CDR3 runs 14 residues. The V end was cut by 3 bases, the J end by 4 bases, with 11 bases between. The V gene's germline CDR1 is SGHTA and CDR2 FQGTGA. Repertoires were generated with immunoSEQ multiplex PCR, while TCRdb's copy carries only in-frame clones and drops some. The table includes some 65,000 clones, 84% detected once. Sequencing input: PBMCs. The source of this sequence is a woman between 45 and 60 years old with lung cancer. This chain uses TRBV7-3 with TRBJ2-3; TRBD1 is a possible D gene (7 bases). The CDR3 nucleotides read TGTGCCAGCAGCTTTCAGGGGGGCGCAGATACGCAGTATTTT. Translating it yields CASSFQGGADTQYF.